The TCR beta chain under discussion was sequenced for a study of technical replicates of blood from several donors. This CDR3 spans 15 amino acids. Per the germline V gene, CDR1 is SGHRS and CDR2 is YFSETQ. Germline trimming cut 4 bases from V and 6 bases from J; bases unmatched to any gene: 7. The data were produced by immunoSEQ multiplex PCR, yet TCRdb's version contains in-frame clones alone and is incomplete. The sample contains about 60,000 clones, around 85% of which appear only once. Sequencing was performed on PBMCs. V usage is TRBV5-1 and J usage is TRBJ2-3, with 11 positions matching TRBD2. The clonotype was recovered from a human donor in good health. Some clones in this sample may be carry-over from other donors' samples. The CDR3 sequence is CASSTGTSGGDTQYF. The DNA for the CDR3 is TGCGCCAGCAGCACCGGGACTAGCGGAGGGGATACGCAGTATTTT.